This record covers a single T cell receptor (beta chain). The V gene's germline CDR1 is MGHRA and CDR2 YSYEKL. J lost 3 bases, V lost 0 bases, and 2 bases had no gene match. There are 15 residues in the CDR3. This sample stems from a study of blood T cell repertoires in COVID-19. The table came from immunoSEQ multiplex PCR; TCRdb's copy has only in-frame clones and leaves some out. The sample has about 88,000 clones; about 83% are singletons. J is TRBJ1-3 and V is TRBV4-1, with 7 bases lining up with TRBD1. The receptor was isolated from a woman aged 60-70 years with COVID-19, enrolled during active disease. Sequenced material: peripheral blood. The CDR3 DNA reads TGCGCCAGCAGCCAAGATTCAGGGGGTGGAAACACCATATATTTT. Translation: CASSQDSGGGNTIYF.